This T cell receptor beta chain was found in a study of blood T cell repertoires in COVID-19. Turning to the study itself: Samples taken during acute and convalescent COVID-19 were collected in the United States, Italy and Spain. The cDNA or gDNA used as material had been derived from T cells, B-cell-depleted T cells, or PBMCs.

Per the authors' pipeline: Researchers report that nucleated cell counts were estimated from reference gene primer amplification. Libraries were prepared by immunoSEQ multiplex PCR; TCRdb keeps only in-frame clonotypes and omits some of them. V, J and clone size were drawn from that table, and D and trimming were deduced from the DNA. The data contain over 100,000 clones, about 79% of them singletons. V gave up 3 bases and J gave up 1 base, with 6 bases separating them. Per germline, CDR1 SEHNR and CDR2 FQNEAQ (reference sequence). CDR3 length: 13 amino acids. Source material: peripheral blood. This sequence originates from a woman older than 75 with active or convalescent COVID-19. The chain employs TRBV7-9 and TRBJ1-1; D perhaps matches TRBD1 (5 bases). The DNA for the CDR3 is TGTGCCAGCAGCTTGACAGCGAACACTGAAGCTTTCTTT. Its protein is CASSLTANTEAFF.